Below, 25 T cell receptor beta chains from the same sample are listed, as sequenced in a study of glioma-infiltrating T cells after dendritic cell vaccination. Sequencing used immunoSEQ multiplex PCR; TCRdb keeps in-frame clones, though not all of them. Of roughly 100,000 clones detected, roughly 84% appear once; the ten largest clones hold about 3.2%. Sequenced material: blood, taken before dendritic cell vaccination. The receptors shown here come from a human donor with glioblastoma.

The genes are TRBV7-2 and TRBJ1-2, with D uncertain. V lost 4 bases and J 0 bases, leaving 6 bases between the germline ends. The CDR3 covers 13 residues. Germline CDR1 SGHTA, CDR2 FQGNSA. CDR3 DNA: TGTGCCAGCAGCTCCTTTTCTAACTATGGCTACACCTTC. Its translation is CASSSFSNYGYTF.

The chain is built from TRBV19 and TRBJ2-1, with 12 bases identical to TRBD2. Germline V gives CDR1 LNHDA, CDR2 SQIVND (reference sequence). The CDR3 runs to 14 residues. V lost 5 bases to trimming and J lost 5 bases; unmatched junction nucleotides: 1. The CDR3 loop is CASSASGRDNEQFF. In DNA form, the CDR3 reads TGTGCCAGTAGTGCTAGCGGGAGGGACAATGAGCAGTTCTTC. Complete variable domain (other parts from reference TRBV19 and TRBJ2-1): DGGITQSPKYLFRKEGQNVTLSCEQNLNHDAMYWYRQDPGQGLRLIYYSQIVNDFQKGDIAEGYSVSREKKESFPLTVTSAQKNPTAFYLCASSASGRDNEQFFGPGTRLTVL.

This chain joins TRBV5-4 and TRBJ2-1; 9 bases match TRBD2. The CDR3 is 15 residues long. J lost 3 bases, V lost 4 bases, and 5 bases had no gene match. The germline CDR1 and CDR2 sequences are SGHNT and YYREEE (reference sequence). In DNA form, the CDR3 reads TGTGCCAGCAGCGCCCTGACTAGCGGCTACAATGAGCAGTTCTTC. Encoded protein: CASSALTSGYNEQFF.

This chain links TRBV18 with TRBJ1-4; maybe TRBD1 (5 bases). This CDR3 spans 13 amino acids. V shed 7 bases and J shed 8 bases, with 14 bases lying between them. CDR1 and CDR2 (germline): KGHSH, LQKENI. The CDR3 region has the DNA TGTGCCAGCTGTGGCAGGGTGGACGAAAAACTGTTTTTT. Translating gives CASCGRVDEKLFF.

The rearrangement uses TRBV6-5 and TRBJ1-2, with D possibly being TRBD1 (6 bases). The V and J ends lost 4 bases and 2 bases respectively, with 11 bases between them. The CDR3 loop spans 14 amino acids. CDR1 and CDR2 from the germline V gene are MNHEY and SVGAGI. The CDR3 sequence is CASSSPQGNYGYTF. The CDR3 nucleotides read TGTGCCAGCAGTTCCCCCCAGGGGAACTATGGCTACACCTTC.

CDR3 nucleotides: TGTGCCAGCAGCGATAGAACGTACAATCAGCCCCAGCATTTT. It translates to CASSDRTYNQPQHF. The chain is built from TRBV2 and TRBJ1-5; no clear D gene. The CDR3 length is 14 residues. Trimming removed 6 bases at V and 3 bases at J, with 12 bases between. Germline V lookup: CDR1 SNHLY, CDR2 FYNNEI.

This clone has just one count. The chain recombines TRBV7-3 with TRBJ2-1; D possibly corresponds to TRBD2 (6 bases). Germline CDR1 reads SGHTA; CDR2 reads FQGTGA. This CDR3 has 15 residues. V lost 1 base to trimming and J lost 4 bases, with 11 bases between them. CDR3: CASSLIAGSYNEQFF. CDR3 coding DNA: TGTGCCAGCAGCTTAATTGCCGGGAGTTACAATGAGCAGTTCTTC.

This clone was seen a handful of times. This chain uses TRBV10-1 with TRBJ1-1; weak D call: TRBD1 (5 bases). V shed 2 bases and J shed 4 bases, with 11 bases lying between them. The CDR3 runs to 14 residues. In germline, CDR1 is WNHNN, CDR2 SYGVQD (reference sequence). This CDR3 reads CASSEPGLATEAFF. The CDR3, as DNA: TGCGCCAGCAGTGAGCCAGGGCTGGCCACTGAAGCTTTCTTT.

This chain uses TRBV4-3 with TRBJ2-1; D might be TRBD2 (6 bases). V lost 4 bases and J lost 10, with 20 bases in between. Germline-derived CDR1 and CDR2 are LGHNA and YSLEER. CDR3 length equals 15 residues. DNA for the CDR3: TGCGCCAGCAGCCCTGCGGGCGGAGGGCCAAGGGAGCAGTTCTTC. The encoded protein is CASSPAGGGPREQFF.

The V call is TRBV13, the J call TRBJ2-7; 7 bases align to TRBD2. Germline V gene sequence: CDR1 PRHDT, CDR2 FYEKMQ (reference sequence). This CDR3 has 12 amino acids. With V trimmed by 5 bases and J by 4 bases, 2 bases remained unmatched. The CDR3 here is CASSREDYEQYF. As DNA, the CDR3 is TGTGCCAGCAGCCGGGAGGATTACGAGCAGTACTTC. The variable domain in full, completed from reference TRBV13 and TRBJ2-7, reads AAGVIQSPRHLIKEKRETATLKCYPIPRHDTVYWYQQGPGQDPQFLISFYEKMQSDKGSIPDRFSAQQFSDYHSELNMSSLELGDSALYFCASSREDYEQYFGPGTRLTVT.

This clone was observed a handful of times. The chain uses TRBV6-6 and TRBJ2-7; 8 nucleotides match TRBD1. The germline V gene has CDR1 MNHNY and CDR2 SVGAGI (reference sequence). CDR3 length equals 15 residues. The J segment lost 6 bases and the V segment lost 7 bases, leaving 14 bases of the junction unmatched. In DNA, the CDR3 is TGTGCCAGCACCACCCGCGAGGCAGGGGGCGGCGAGCAGTACTTC. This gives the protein CASTTREAGGGEQYF.

This CDR3 is CASSQGSAGNQASGNTIYF. The CDR3 region has the DNA TGCGCCAGCAGCCAAGGGTCAGCAGGGAATCAGGCATCTGGAAACACCATATATTTT. V gene TRBV4-1 combines with J gene TRBJ1-3; a weak D match, TRBD1 (5 bases). Looked up from germline, CDR1 is MGHRA and CDR2 is YSYEKL. Deletions cut 1 base from V and 1 base from J, with 20 bases between. CDR3 length equals 19 residues.

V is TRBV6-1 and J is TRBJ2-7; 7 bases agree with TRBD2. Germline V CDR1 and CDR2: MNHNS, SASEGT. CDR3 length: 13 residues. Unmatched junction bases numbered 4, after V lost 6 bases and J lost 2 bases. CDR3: CASRESGAYEQYF. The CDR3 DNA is TGTGCCAGCAGGGAGAGCGGGGCCTACGAGCAGTACTTC.

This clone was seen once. The CDR3 reads CASSFRDRGAEQYF. CDR3 coding DNA: TGCGCCAGCAGCTTCCGGGACAGGGGAGCCGAGCAGTACTTC. The gene calls are TRBV5-1 and TRBJ2-5; 10 nucleotides line up with TRBD1. The J call may not be correct, given that the DNA end is closer to TRBJ2-7. The CDR3 has 14 amino acids. Germline-derived CDR1 and CDR2 are SGHRS and YFSETQ.

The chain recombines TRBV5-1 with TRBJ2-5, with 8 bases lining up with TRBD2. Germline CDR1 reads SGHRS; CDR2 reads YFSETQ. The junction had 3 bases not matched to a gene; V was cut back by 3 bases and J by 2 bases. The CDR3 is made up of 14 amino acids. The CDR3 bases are TGCGCCAGCAGCTGGCGGGGGGAACAAGAGACCCAGTACTTC. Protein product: CASSWRGEQETQYF.

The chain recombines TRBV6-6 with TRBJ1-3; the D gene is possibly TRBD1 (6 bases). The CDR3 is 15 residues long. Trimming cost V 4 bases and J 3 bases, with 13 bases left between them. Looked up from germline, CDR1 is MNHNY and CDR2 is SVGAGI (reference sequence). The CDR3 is CASSSATGYGNTIYF. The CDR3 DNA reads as TGTGCCAGCAGTTCAGCGACAGGCTATGGAAACACCATATATTTT.

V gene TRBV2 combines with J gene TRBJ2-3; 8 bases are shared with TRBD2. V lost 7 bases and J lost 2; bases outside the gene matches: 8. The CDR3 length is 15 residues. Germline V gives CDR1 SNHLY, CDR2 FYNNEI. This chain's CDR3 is CASTLRGGVTDTQYF. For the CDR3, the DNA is TGTGCCAGCACCCTTCGGGGGGGGGTCACAGATACGCAGTATTTT. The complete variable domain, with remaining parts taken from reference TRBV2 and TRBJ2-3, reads EPEVTQTPSHQVTQMGQEVILRCVPISNHLYFYWYRQILGQKVEFLVSFYNNEISEKSEIFDDQFSVERPDGSNFTLKIRSTKLEDSAMYFCASTLRGGVTDTQYFGPGTRLTVL.

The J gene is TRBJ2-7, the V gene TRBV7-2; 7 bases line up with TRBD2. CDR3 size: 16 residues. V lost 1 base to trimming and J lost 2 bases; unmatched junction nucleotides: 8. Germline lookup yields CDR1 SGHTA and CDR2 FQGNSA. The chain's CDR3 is CASSLGGAGPPYEQYF. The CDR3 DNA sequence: TGTGCCAGCAGCTTAGGGGGAGCGGGACCTCCCTACGAGCAGTACTTC.

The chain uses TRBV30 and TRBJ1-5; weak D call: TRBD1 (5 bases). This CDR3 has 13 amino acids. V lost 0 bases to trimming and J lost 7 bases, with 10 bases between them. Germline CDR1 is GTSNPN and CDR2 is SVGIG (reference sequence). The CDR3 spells CAWSVQWGQPQHF. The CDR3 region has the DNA TGTGCCTGGAGTGTACAATGGGGCCAGCCCCAGCATTTT.

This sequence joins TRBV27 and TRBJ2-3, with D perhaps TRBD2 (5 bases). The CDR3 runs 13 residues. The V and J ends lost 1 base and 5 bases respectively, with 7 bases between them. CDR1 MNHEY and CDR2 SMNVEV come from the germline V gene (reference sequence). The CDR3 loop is CASSLFRGDTQYF. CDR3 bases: TGTGCCAGCAGTTTATTTCGGGGAGATACGCAGTATTTT.

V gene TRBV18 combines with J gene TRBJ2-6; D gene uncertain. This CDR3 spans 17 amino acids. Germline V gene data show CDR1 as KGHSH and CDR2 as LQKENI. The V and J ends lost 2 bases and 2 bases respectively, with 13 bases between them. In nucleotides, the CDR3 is TGTGCCAGCTCACCAGGCCGATCAGGTGCTGGGGCCAACGTCCTGACTTTC. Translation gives CASSPGRSGAGANVLTF.

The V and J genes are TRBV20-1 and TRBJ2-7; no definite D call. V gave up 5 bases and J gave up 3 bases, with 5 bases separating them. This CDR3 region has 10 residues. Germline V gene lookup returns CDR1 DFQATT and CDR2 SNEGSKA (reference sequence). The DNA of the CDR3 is TGCAGTGCTTTAGACTACGAGCAGTACTTC. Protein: CSALDYEQYF.

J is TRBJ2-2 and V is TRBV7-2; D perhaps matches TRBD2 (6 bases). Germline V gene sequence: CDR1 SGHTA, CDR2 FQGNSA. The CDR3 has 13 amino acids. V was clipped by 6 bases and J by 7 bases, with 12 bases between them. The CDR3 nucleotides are TGTGCCAGCAGGGATTTTAGCGGCGGGGAGCTGTTTTTT. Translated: CASRDFSGGELFF.

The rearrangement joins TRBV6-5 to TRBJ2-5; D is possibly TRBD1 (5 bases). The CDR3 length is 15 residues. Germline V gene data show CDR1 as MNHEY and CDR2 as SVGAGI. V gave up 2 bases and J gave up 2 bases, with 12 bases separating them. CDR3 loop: CASSYAGSYQETQYF. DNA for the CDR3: TGTGCCAGCAGTTACGCAGGGTCCTATCAAGAGACCCAGTACTTC.

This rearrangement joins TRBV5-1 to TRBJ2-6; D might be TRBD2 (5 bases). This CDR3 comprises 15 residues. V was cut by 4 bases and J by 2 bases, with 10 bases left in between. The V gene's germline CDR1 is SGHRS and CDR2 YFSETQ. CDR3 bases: TGCGCCAGCAGCCAACAGAGGGCTGGGGCCAACGTCCTGACTTTC. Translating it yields CASSQQRAGANVLTF. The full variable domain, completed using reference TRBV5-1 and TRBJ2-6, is KAGVTQTPRYLIKTRGQQVTLSCSPISGHRSVSWYQQTPGQGLQFLFEYFSETQRNKGNFPGRFSGRQFSNSRSEMNVSTLELGDSALYLCASSQQRAGANVLTFGAGSRLTVL.